This entry is about one T cell receptor (beta chain). The antigen remains unidentified. The sample originates from a study of Tregs in tolerant kidney transplant recipients. The germline gives CDR1 WNHNN, CDR2 SYGVQD (reference sequence). V shed 6 bases, J shed 5 bases, and the junction held 6 bases outside the gene matches. The CDR3 loop spans 14 amino acids. The assay was immunoSEQ multiplex PCR, and TCRdb's table has in-frame clones only and misses some. The sample shows tens of thousands of clones, around 95% of them seen only once. Sequenced input: Tregs from blood cultured with allogeneic cells. The source of this sequence is a human donor in good health. The gene calls are TRBV10-1 and TRBJ2-1; 8 bases are a match to TRBD1. CDR3 bases: TGCGCCAGCAGCCGGACAGGGAGCGACAATGAGCAGTTCTTC. It encodes CASSRTGSDNEQFF.